This T cell receptor (beta chain) was retrieved from a study of cytomegalovirus exposure and HLA in healthy donors. About this clone: This specimen includes other DNA sequences encoding the same CDR3.

Researchers ran the PCR with 60 Vbeta and 13 Jbeta primers. The method was immunoSEQ multiplex PCR; TCRdb's version includes in-frame clones alone and lacks a portion of them. The sample consists of 170,000 or so clones, just over 75% of them appearing once. The CDR3 covers 15 residues. Germline lookup yields CDR1 SGHRS and CDR2 YFSETQ. Trimming at V came to 0 bases and at J to 2 bases, leaving 2 bases not matched to a gene. The specimen was PBMCs. The genes are TRBV5-1 and TRBJ2-7; 10 positions agree with TRBD1. The source of this sequence is a woman in her twenties or thirties in good health and CMV-seropositive. The CDR3 spells CASSLGGQGAYEQYF. CDR3 in DNA: TGCGCCAGCAGCTTGGGAGGACAGGGGGCCTACGAGCAGTACTTC.